What follows are 15 T cell receptor beta chains derived from one specimen sequenced in a study of shared clonotypes between healthy human individuals. The protocol was immunoSEQ multiplex PCR, while the TCRdb copy is restricted to in-frame clones and leaves out a portion. The table lists fewer than 1.8 million clones, 98% to 99% of them singletons. The sequencing input was naive CD4+ T cells sorted from blood. Subset reported: CD45RA+ positively selected. The origin of the receptors is a man under 40 in good health.

In its sample, this clone was seen once. This chain links TRBV18 with TRBJ1-5; D possibly corresponds to TRBD1 (6 bases). The CDR3 has 12 amino acids. The V and J ends lost 4 bases and 9 bases respectively, with 10 bases between them. Germline V gene sequence: CDR1 KGHSH, CDR2 LQKENI. Here the CDR3 DNA reads TGTGCCAGCTCACTACAGGGCCCGCCCCAGCATTTT. Its translation: CASSLQGPPQHF. Filled out from reference TRBV18 and TRBJ1-5, the complete variable domain reads NAGVMQNPRHLVRRRGQEARLRCSPMKGHSHVYWYRQLPEEGLKFMVYLQKENIIDESGMPKERFSAEFPKEGPSILRIQQVVRGDSAAYFCASSLQGPPQHFGDGTRLSIL.

The chain uses TRBV18 and TRBJ2-3; no definite D call. Germline V lookup: CDR1 KGHSH, CDR2 LQKENI. Trimming cost V 2 bases and J 2 bases, with 14 bases left between them. CDR3 length: 16 amino acids. Here the CDR3 reads CASSPIKSVATDTQYF. CDR3 DNA: TGTGCCAGCTCACCAATTAAGTCGGTAGCCACAGATACGCAGTATTTT.

The gene calls are TRBV5-4 and TRBJ2-1; 8 bases match TRBD2. With 4 bases clipped from V and 9 bases from J, the junction kept 15 bases outside the gene matches. This CDR3 is 16 amino acids long. Germline V gene sequence: CDR1 SGHNT, CDR2 YYREEE (reference sequence). The chain's CDR3 is CASSLGAAGDSIEQFF. CDR3 DNA: TGTGCCAGCAGCCTGGGGGCAGCGGGAGATAGTATTGAGCAGTTCTTC.

V is TRBV18 and J is TRBJ2-1; TRBD2 matches at 8 bases. The germline V gene encodes CDR1 KGHSH and CDR2 LQKENI. The CDR3 runs 16 residues. V gave up 5 bases and J gave up 1 base; unmatched junction bases: 7. This chain's CDR3 is CASSVTSGSSYNEQFF. CDR3 coding DNA: TGTGCCAGCTCAGTCACTAGCGGATCTTCCTACAATGAGCAGTTCTTC.

CDR3 nucleotide sequence: TGTGCCAGCTCAGATTTGATTGACACTGAAGCTTTCTTT. Its translation is CASSDLIDTEAFF. The chain employs TRBV18 and TRBJ1-1; no firm D call. The CDR3 is made up of 13 amino acids. Trimming took off 5 bases at V and 3 bases at J, with 10 bases between the two ends. The germline CDR1 and CDR2 sequences are KGHSH and LQKENI.

The genes are TRBV5-4 and TRBJ1-1; unclear D gene. Germline V gene data show CDR1 as SGHNT and CDR2 as YYREEE (reference sequence). CDR3 length: 16 amino acids. Trimming pared 4 bases from V and 1 base from J, leaving 17 bases between. In nucleotides, the CDR3 is TGTGCCAGCAGCCCGGCCAATGGACGGCAGAACACTGAAGCTTTCTTT. Its translation: CASSPANGRQNTEAFF.

The chain employs TRBV7-9 and TRBJ2-1; 7 bases are shared with TRBD2. This CDR3 region has 16 residues. CDR1 and CDR2 (germline): SEHNR, FQNEAQ (reference sequence). Trimming took 6 bases from V and 0 from J; bases not matched to a gene: 8. The CDR3 region is CASSRTLAGSYNEQFF. DNA for the CDR3: TGTGCCAGCAGTCGGACCTTAGCGGGCTCCTACAATGAGCAGTTCTTC.

This clone has only one observation. The genes are TRBV5-1 and TRBJ2-3; 8 bases are a match to TRBD1. The CDR3 extends over 14 amino acids. Germline CDR1 and CDR2: SGHRS and YFSETQ. With V trimmed by 3 bases and J by 2 bases, 2 bases remained unmatched. CDR3 loop: CASSWDRPTDTQYF. The CDR3 region has the DNA TGCGCCAGCAGCTGGGACAGGCCCACAGATACGCAGTATTTT.

The rearrangement uses TRBV4-3 and TRBJ2-2, with 12 bases identical to TRBD1. The length of the CDR3 is 19 residues. Trimming cost V 4 bases and J 2 bases; bases outside gene matches: 11. The germline V gene has CDR1 LGHNA and CDR2 YSLEER. The DNA of the CDR3 is TGCGCCAGCAGCCTAAGGGCCGGGACAGGGGGCCTTAACACCGGGGAGCTGTTTTTT. Amino acid sequence: CASSLRAGTGGLNTGELFF.

The V call is TRBV5-1, the J call TRBJ2-1; no clear D gene. Germline assignment: CDR1 SGHRS and CDR2 YFSETQ. This CDR3 is 13 amino acids long. The V end lost 0 bases, the J end lost 9 bases, and 10 bases lay between the germline ends. The CDR3 coding sequence is TGCGCCAGCAGCTTGGGTCAGACGTCTGAGCAGTTCTTC. It is translated as CASSLGQTSEQFF. The entire variable domain, with the rest obtained from reference TRBV5-1 and TRBJ2-1, is as follows: KAGVTQTPRYLIKTRGQQVTLSCSPISGHRSVSWYQQTPGQGLQFLFEYFSETQRNKGNFPGRFSGRQFSNSRSEMNVSTLELGDSALYLCASSLGQTSEQFFGPGTRLTVL.

The gene calls are TRBV7-2 and TRBJ2-7; D possibly corresponds to TRBD2 (6 bases). Between the trimmed V and J ends, which lost 3 bases and 4 bases, there was a span of 16 bases. Germline CDR1 SGHTA, CDR2 FQGNSA. This CDR3 region has 15 residues. The chain's CDR3 is CASSLGRSRSYEQYF. As DNA, the CDR3 is TGTGCCAGCAGCTTGGGGAGGTCCAGATCATACGAGCAGTACTTC. The full variable domain, with the rest looked up from reference TRBV7-2 and TRBJ2-7, is GAGVSQSPSNKVTEKGKDVELRCDPISGHTALYWYRQSLGQGLEFLIYFQGNSAPDKSGLPSDRFSAERTGGSVSTLTIQRTQQEDSAVYLCASSLGRSRSYEQYFGPGTRLTVT.

The chain joins TRBV18 to TRBJ1-4; TRBD1 matches 7 bases. Germline V gene sequence: CDR1 KGHSH, CDR2 LQKENI. CDR3 length: 16 residues. The V gene end was trimmed by 3 bases and the J gene end by 4 bases; junction bases not matched to a gene: 8. In DNA, the CDR3 is TGTGCCAGCTCACCCGCAGGGGGGGCGAATAATGAAAAACTGTTTTTT. Translated, it gives CASSPAGGANNEKLFF.

The V gene is TRBV7-6, the J gene TRBJ2-2; no clear D. CDR3 length: 13 amino acids. Trimming pared 6 bases from V and 7 bases from J, leaving 12 bases between. Germline V gene sequence: CDR1 SGHVS, CDR2 FNYEAQ. The CDR3 loop reads CASSTFVGGELFF. CDR3 DNA: TGTGCCAGCAGTACTTTCGTCGGCGGGGAGCTGTTTTTT.

The rearrangement uses TRBV6-9 and TRBJ2-6; D not certain. The CDR3 extends over 17 amino acids. V was pared by 5 bases and J by 5 bases, with 19 bases between. Germline CDR1 MNHGY, CDR2 SVAAGI. Written as DNA, the CDR3 is TGTGCCAGCAGTGTTGGCCTGCGACAAAGTCGGGCCAACGTCCTGACTTTC. Its protein is CASSVGLRQSRANVLTF.

This clone was counted once. The chain joins TRBV28 to TRBJ1-2, with 7 nucleotides matching TRBD1. The CDR3 covers 15 residues. Germline CDR1 reads MDHEN; CDR2 reads SYDVKM. Trimming took 7 bases from V and 4 from J; bases not matched to a gene: 12. For the CDR3, the DNA is TGTGCCAGCACCTCCCCGGCGGACAGGAGCTATGGCTACACCTTC. As protein: CASTSPADRSYGYTF.